Listed here are 27 T cell receptor beta chains from one sample, sequenced in a study of blood T cell repertoires in COVID-19. Some clones are missing from TCRdb's copy, which holds only in-frame ones; the method was immunoSEQ multiplex PCR. The table records approximately 200,000 clones, just under 90% of them present only once. The sample comprised peripheral blood. The receptor source for this set is a man in his fifties or sixties who had recovered from COVID-19.

The CDR3 bases are TGCGCCAGCAGTCAATCTGGAACAGGGCCCTACAATGAGCAGTTCTTC. It translates to CASSQSGTGPYNEQFF. The chain carries TRBV23-1 and TRBJ2-1; possible D gene TRBD1, 6 bases. TRBV23-1 is known as an ORF, though its function is uncertain. The CDR3 covers 16 residues. Trimming left V 0 bases short and J 2 bases short, with 11 bases between.

V gene TRBV5-1 combines with J gene TRBJ2-2; no clear D gene. V dropped 1 base and J dropped 4 bases, with 11 bases sitting between them. The CDR3 extends over 15 amino acids. In germline, CDR1 is SGHRS, CDR2 YFSETQ. The CDR3 region has the DNA TGCGCCAGCAGCTTGACCGGGTCGGGCACCGGGGAGCTGTTTTTT. This encodes CASSLTGSGTGELFF.

This sequence joins TRBV28 and TRBJ2-6; maybe TRBD1 (6 bases). This CDR3 is 16 amino acids long. V shed 11 bases and J shed 3 bases, with 20 bases lying between them. In germline, CDR1 is MDHEN, CDR2 SYDVKM. The CDR3: CAVQGTVSGGANVLTF. In DNA form, the CDR3 reads TGTGCCGTACAGGGAACGGTCTCAGGTGGGGCCAACGTCCTGACTTTC.

The chain is built from TRBV15 and TRBJ2-7, with D unclear. The CDR3 is made up of 14 amino acids. The germline V and J ends were trimmed by 1 base and 2 bases, with 9 bases remaining between them. Germline CDR1 is LNHNV and CDR2 is YYDKDF (reference sequence). This chain's CDR3 is CATSRGTLAYEQYF. DNA of the CDR3: TGTGCCACCAGCAGAGGCACGTTAGCCTACGAGCAGTACTTC.

The chain couples TRBV3-1 (or the pseudogene TRBV3-2) to TRBJ1-3; 10 nucleotides line up with TRBD1. The CDR3 has 16 residues. V trimming: 1 base; J trimming: 4 bases; junction bases outside the gene matches: 4. The germline V gene has CDR1 LGHDT and CDR2 YNNKEL (reference sequence). CDR3 loop: CASSQGGQGQGNTIYF. The CDR3 DNA reads TGTGCCAGCAGCCAAGGGGGACAGGGGCAAGGAAACACCATATATTTT.

The V and J genes are TRBV6-5 and TRBJ1-6; TRBD1 agrees at 9 bases. The CDR3 contains 16 residues. Trimming removed 0 bases from V and 10 bases from J; junction bases left unmatched: 7. Looked up from germline, CDR1 is MNHEY and CDR2 is SVGAGI. In nucleotides, the CDR3 is TGTGCCAGCAGTTACTCCGGGACAGGGCAAGACTCACCCCTCCACTTT. Encoded protein: CASSYSGTGQDSPLHF.

The rearrangement uses TRBV10-3 and TRBJ2-1, with unresolved D. V was clipped by 2 bases and J by 3 bases, with 5 bases between them. Germline V gene sequence: CDR1 ENHRY, CDR2 SYGVKD. This CDR3 is built from 13 residues. The CDR3 nucleotides are TGTGCCATCAGTGAGGCTAGCTACAATGAGCAGTTCTTC. Protein: CAISEASYNEQFF.

J is TRBJ1-6 and V is TRBV6-2 or TRBV6-3; D gene ambiguous. Trimming stripped 0 bases from V and 0 bases from J, with 9 bases between. This CDR3 region has 17 residues. CDR1 and CDR2 (germline): MNHEY, SVGEGT. This chain's CDR3 is CASSYSKGSSYNSPLHF. CDR3 nucleotides: TGTGCCAGCAGTTACTCTAAAGGGAGCTCCTATAATTCACCCCTCCACTTT.

The V call is TRBV15, the J call TRBJ2-1, with 13 positions matching TRBD2. V gave up 4 bases and J gave up 13 bases; unmatched junction bases: 7. This CDR3 has 14 residues. The germline V gene has CDR1 LNHNV and CDR2 YYDKDF (reference sequence). The CDR3 loop is CATSTWTSGSSQFF. CDR3 nucleotide sequence: TGTGCCACCAGCACCTGGACTAGCGGGAGCTCCCAGTTCTTC.

The rearrangement links TRBV7-7 to TRBJ2-1; 8 bases fit TRBD2. Germline CDR1 and CDR2: SSHAT and FNYEAQ (reference sequence). With V trimmed by 2 bases and J by 6 bases, 15 bases remained unmatched. CDR3 length: 18 residues. The CDR3 bases are TGTGCCAGCAGCTTAAAAGGACCCCCCAGCGGGAGCGGCAATGAGCAGTTCTTC. Translation: CASSLKGPPSGSGNEQFF.

J is TRBJ2-2 and V is TRBV24-1; a possible D gene is TRBD1 (6 bases). The CDR3 consists of 14 residues. V lost 12 bases to trimming and J lost 0 bases, with 13 bases between them. Germline V gives CDR1 KGHDR, CDR2 SFDVKD. CDR3 bases: TGTGCCGTAGGGACACCAACGAACACCGGGGAGCTGTTTTTT. Residues: CAVGTPTNTGELFF.

V and J are TRBV7-3 and TRBJ2-2; 8 bases agree with TRBD2. This CDR3 contains 14 residues. The trim removed 3 bases at V and 5 bases at J, leaving 2 bases unmatched. Germline V gene sequence: CDR1 SGHTA, CDR2 FQGTGA. CDR3: CASSFERGTGELFF. The CDR3 region has the DNA TGTGCCAGCAGCTTTGAGCGGGGGACCGGGGAGCTGTTTTTT.

The V gene is TRBV7-9, the J gene TRBJ1-2; D is possibly TRBD1 (6 bases). V dropped 2 bases and J dropped 8 bases, with 15 bases sitting between them. CDR3 length: 14 amino acids. Germline lookup yields CDR1 SEHNR and CDR2 FQNEAQ (reference sequence). CDR3 nucleotide sequence: TGTGCCAGCAGCTTATCTTGGGACAACCGGGGCTACACCTTC. Its translation: CASSLSWDNRGYTF.

The chain joins TRBV27 to TRBJ1-2, with a possible D match to TRBD1 (6 bases). The CDR3 runs to 13 residues. V lost 9 bases and J lost 6, with 17 bases in between. Germline V gives CDR1 MNHEY, CDR2 SMNVEV (reference sequence). CDR3 in amino acids: CASSGAILDGYTF. The CDR3 DNA reads TGTGCCAGTTCAGGGGCCATCCTCGATGGCTACACCTTC.

Details on this clone: Other DNA sequences in the sample encode the same CDR3. V and J are TRBV30 and TRBJ1-5; 8 positions match TRBD1. In germline, CDR1 is GTSNPN, CDR2 SVGIG (reference sequence). This CDR3 comprises 13 residues. V shed 7 bases, J shed 2 bases, and the junction held 4 bases outside the gene matches. The CDR3 bases are TGTGCCTTGTCAGGGGGCGGCAATCAGCCCCAGCATTTT. Protein: CALSGGGNQPQHF. Using reference TRBV30 and TRBJ1-5 for the parts outside the CDR3, the full variable domain is SQTIHQWPATLVQPVGSPLSLECTVEGTSNPNLYWYRQAAGRGLQLLFYSVGIGQISSEVPQNLSASRPQDRQFILSSKKLLLSDSGFYLCALSGGGNQPQHFGDGTRLSIL.

The chain is built from TRBV6-5 and TRBJ1-5; D is ambiguous. The CDR3 runs 12 residues. V lost 6 bases to trimming and J lost 7 bases, with 10 bases between them. CDR1 and CDR2 (germline): MNHEY, SVGAGI. CDR3 region: CASSPPLQPQHF. DNA for the CDR3: TGTGCCAGCAGCCCCCCCTTGCAGCCCCAGCATTTT.

CDR3 in DNA: TGTGCCAGTAGTATCCTTTCGGCAGGAGGAGAAAAACTGTTTTTT. This gives the protein CASSILSAGGEKLFF. The chain has TRBV19 and TRBJ1-4, with no clear D. Germline CDR1 and CDR2: LNHDA and SQIVND (reference sequence). This CDR3 is 15 amino acids long. V shed 3 bases and J shed 8 bases, with 16 bases lying between them.

The rearrangement links TRBV7-9 to TRBJ1-4, with 12 bases lining up with TRBD1. The V gene end was trimmed by 2 bases and the J gene end by 5 bases; junction bases not matched to a gene: 6. Germline V gene data show CDR1 as SEHNR and CDR2 as FQNEAQ (reference sequence). There are 17 residues in the CDR3. The CDR3 nucleotides are TGTGCCAGCAGCTTACGGGACAGGGGGCGGGTGAATGAAAAACTGTTTTTT. This codes for CASSLRDRGRVNEKLFF.

The chain recombines TRBV24-1 with TRBJ1-2; 8 bases are a match to TRBD1. This CDR3 is 13 amino acids long. Per germline, CDR1 KGHDR and CDR2 SFDVKD. Germline trimming cut 1 base from V and 7 bases from J; bases unmatched to any gene: 1. CDR3 nucleotides: TGTGCCACCAGTGATTTAGACAGGGGTGGCTACACCTTC. This codes for CATSDLDRGGYTF.

The genes are TRBV6-1 and TRBJ2-3, with 7 bases lining up with TRBD2. The CDR3 loop spans 15 amino acids. With V trimmed by 3 bases and J by 0 bases, 3 bases remained unmatched. Per the germline V gene, CDR1 is MNHNS and CDR2 is SASEGT. CDR3 nucleotide sequence: TGTGCCAGCAGTGACAGCGGGGTGAGCACAGATACGCAGTATTTT. Translating it yields CASSDSGVSTDTQYF.

The chain is built from TRBV19 and TRBJ1-2; 8 positions agree with TRBD1. J gave up 8 bases and V 5 bases, and 13 bases lay outside the gene matches. The germline CDR1 and CDR2 sequences are LNHDA and SQIVND (reference sequence). The CDR3 totals 15 residues. DNA for the CDR3: TGTGCCAGTAGTCTCCCCAGGGGGCGTGAATGGGGCTACACCTTC. Translated: CASSLPRGREWGYTF.

The genes are TRBV7-9 and TRBJ1-5; D may be TRBD1 (5 bases). The length of the CDR3 is 15 residues. Germline CDR1 and CDR2: SEHNR and FQNEAQ (reference sequence). V lost 2 bases, J lost 5 bases, and 13 bases lay in between. The CDR3 bases are TGTGCCAGCAGCTTAACCGGGGGAGGGGATCAGCCCCAGCATTTT. Its translation is CASSLTGGGDQPQHF.

The CDR3 loop reads CASSLDQGGNTIYF. The DNA of the CDR3 is TGCGCCAGCAGCTTGGATCAGGGAGGAAACACCATATATTTT. The chain is built from TRBV5-1 and TRBJ1-3, with D perhaps matching TRBD1 (5 bases). The CDR3 runs 14 residues. Trimming pared 0 bases from V and 4 bases from J, leaving 8 bases between. Germline lookup yields CDR1 SGHRS and CDR2 YFSETQ.

This chain joins TRBV7-2 and TRBJ1-4; weak D call: TRBD1 (6 bases). Looked up from germline, CDR1 is SGHTA and CDR2 is FQGNSA. Trimming left V 1 base short and J 8 bases short, with 14 bases between. CDR3 size: 15 residues. Written as DNA, the CDR3 is TGTGCCAGCAGCTTAGTGTGGGGGCCGGAGGAAAAACTGTTTTTT. This encodes CASSLVWGPEEKLFF.

The chain employs TRBV30 and TRBJ2-3; 10 bases align to TRBD1. The CDR3 spans 14 residues. After removal of 3 bases from V and 4 bases from J, the junction contained 4 bases not matched to a gene. Germline V CDR1 and CDR2: GTSNPN, SVGIG (reference sequence). CDR3 nucleotides: TGTGCCTGGAGGGAGACAGGGGGCGCAGATACGCAGTATTTT. This sequence encodes CAWRETGGADTQYF. The whole variable domain, remainder taken from reference TRBV30 and TRBJ2-3, is SQTIHQWPATLVQPVGSPLSLECTVEGTSNPNLYWYRQAAGRGLQLLFYSVGIGQISSEVPQNLSASRPQDRQFILSSKKLLLSDSGFYLCAWRETGGADTQYFGPGTRLTVL.

This sequence joins TRBV30 and TRBJ2-3, with D possibly matching TRBD2 (6 bases). V was shortened by 0 bases and J by 2 bases, with 9 bases between the two germline ends. The V gene's germline CDR1 is GTSNPN and CDR2 SVGIG (reference sequence). The CDR3 is 14 amino acids. The CDR3 DNA is TGTGCCTGGAGTGTTACGGGGGTCACAGATACGCAGTATTTT. As protein: CAWSVTGVTDTQYF.

This chain connects TRBV27 to TRBJ1-1; 10 nucleotides match TRBD1. Losses at the gene ends were 7 bases for V and 3 bases for J; bases not matched to a gene: 20. This CDR3 has 19 residues. The V gene's germline CDR1 is MNHEY and CDR2 SMNVEV (reference sequence). The CDR3 nucleotides read TGTGCCAGCAAAAGAGACAGGGGGCGCGGTAATATAAGGTACACTGAAGCTTTCTTT. As protein: CASKRDRGRGNIRYTEAFF.